The rows below give T cell receptor beta chains drawn from one sample of a study of post-analysis software for immune sequencing data. TCRdb redid the calling of the PCR reads with MiXCR, one entry per CDR3 protein. Of fewer than 850,000 distinct CDR3 sequences in the sample, just under 30% were seen once. Sequences were obtained from blood. Receptors originate from a girl between 5 and 17 years old with multiple sclerosis. Both conserved end residues are part of each CDR3. The D gene is left open where the match is weak. Some rows mark clone size as missing; the rest say once, few, many or name a class of expanded clone.

clone size	CDR3 length	V gene	J gene	D gene	CDR3 DNA	CDR3 protein
NA	16	TRBV10-3	TRBJ2-1	NA	TGTGCCATCAGTGAGTCCGACCGGGCAGTGAGCAATGAGCAGTTCTTC	CAISESDRAVSNEQFF
few	10	TRBV28	TRBJ2-7	NA	TGTGCCACGAAGGAGTACGAGCAGTACTTC	CATKEYEQYF
few	15	TRBV12-3/TRBV12-4	TRBJ2-5	NA	TGTGCCAGCAGCCCCGGATGGAGGGTGGAAGAGACCCAGTACTTC	CASSPGWRVEETQYF
NA	19	TRBV5-1	TRBJ2-6	NA	TGCGCCAGCAGCTTGGAAGTGGCCTGGGGGGACTCTGGGGCCAACGTCCTGACTTTC	CASSLEVAWGDSGANVLTF
once	14	TRBV2	TRBJ1-5	NA	TGTGCCAGCTCCCACCTTTATAGCAATCAGCCCCAGCATTTT	CASSHLYSNQPQHF
NA	13	TRBV6-6	TRBJ2-7	NA	TGTGCCAGCAGTTATCCAGGCTACTACGAGCAGTACTTC	CASSYPGYYEQYF
NA	16	TRBV5-1	TRBJ2-3	NA	TGCGCCAGCAGCTTGGAATTTCGGGCTCAGACAGATACGCAGTATTTT	CASSLEFRAQTDTQYF
NA	15	TRBV3-1	TRBJ1-4	NA	TGTGCCAGCAGCCAAGAGGGGACCCCTAATGAAAAACTGTTTTTT	CASSQEGTPNEKLFF
many	15	TRBV12-5	TRBJ2-1	NA	TGTGCTAGTGGTTTGCAGGGGAAAACCTACAATGAGCAGTTCTTC	CASGLQGKTYNEQFF
NA	15	TRBV15	TRBJ2-2	TRBD2	TGTGCCACCAGCAGAGATTTGCGGGGGGCCGTGGAGCTGTTTTTT	CATSRDLRGAVELFF
NA	15	TRBV28	TRBJ2-1	TRBD2	TGTGCCAGTCTAGCCGGGACTAGAATACGCGATGAGCAGTTCTTC	CASLAGTRIRDEQFF
few	16	TRBV10-3	TRBJ1-1	NA	TGTGCCATCAGTTGGAAAACTGGGCCAGGAAACACTGAAGCTTTCTTT	CAISWKTGPGNTEAFF
few	15	TRBV20-1	TRBJ2-1	NA	TGCAGTGCTAGAGTTAGTGCTATTTTTGGTAATGAGCAGTTCTTC	CSARVSAIFGNEQFF
NA	14	TRBV3-1	TRBJ1-5	NA	TGTGCCAGCAGCTACGGACGGCGGCTTGGGCCCCAGCATTTT	CASSYGRRLGPQHF
NA	16	TRBV20-1	TRBJ2-1	NA	TGCAGTGCTAGCCCTACTCGGGGGTTACTATACAATGAGCAGTTCTTC	CSASPTRGLLYNEQFF
few	14	TRBV11-2	TRBJ2-7	TRBD2	TGTGCCAGCAGCTGGGGGACTAACCCGAACGAGCAGTACTTC	CASSWGTNPNEQYF
NA	16	TRBV3-1	TRBJ2-1	NA	TGTGCCAGCAGCGTACTACCAGCTTCCACCTACAATGAGCAGTTCTTC	CASSVLPASTYNEQFF
NA	14	TRBV6-5	TRBJ2-7	NA	TGTGCCAGCAGTTCCAAGCGGGTTTACAATGAGCAGTACTTC	CASSSKRVYNEQYF
once	14	TRBV20-1	TRBJ2-5	NA	TGCAGTGCTAGAGACTCTCGGAGGACCCAGGAGCAGTACTTC	CSARDSRRTQEQYF
many	13	TRBV27	TRBJ1-2	NA	TGTGCCAGCAGTTTTTACGCTAACTATGGCTACACCTTC	CASSFYANYGYTF
NA	17	TRBV10-3	TRBJ1-2	TRBD1	TGTGCCATCAGCGCCCTACCGGACAGGGGCCCTAACTATGGCTACACCTTC	CAISALPDRGPNYGYTF
NA	14	TRBV6-5	TRBJ1-1	NA	TGTGCCAGCAGTTTTCCGGGTATGAACACTGAAGCTTTCTTT	CASSFPGMNTEAFF
NA	13	TRBV5-1	TRBJ1-2	NA	TGCGCCAGCAGCAGCCTCGGGAACTATGGCTACACCTTC	CASSSLGNYGYTF
few	14	TRBV25-1	TRBJ2-1	NA	TGTGCCAGCAGTGAAGAGTCCCCAGTGGATGAGCAGTTCTTC	CASSEESPVDEQFF
NA	14	TRBV24-1	TRBJ2-7	NA	TGTGCCACCAGTGAGGCCGGGGAGACCTACGAGCAGTACTTC	CATSEAGETYEQYF
NA	15	TRBV28	TRBJ2-4	TRBD1	TGTACCAGCAGTTACGGACAGGGAACCAAAAACATTCAGTACTTC	CTSSYGQGTKNIQYF